The 15 T cell receptor beta chains below come from one sample, sequenced in a study of cytomegalovirus exposure and HLA in healthy donors. The PCR used 60 Vbeta and 13 Jbeta primers. The data were produced by immunoSEQ multiplex PCR, yet TCRdb's version contains in-frame clones alone and is incomplete. Of 95,000 to 150,000 clones in the sample, roughly 75% are singletons; the top ten hold 11%. Sequenced sample: PBMCs. The receptors come from a man aged 25-45 years in good health and CMV-seropositive.

As to this clone: Different DNA sequences within this sample yield the same CDR3. The rearrangement joins TRBV28 to TRBJ1-5; D gene uncertain. Germline lookup yields CDR1 MDHEN and CDR2 SYDVKM. V lost 2 bases and J 2 bases, leaving 7 bases between the germline ends. CDR3 length equals 14 residues. The CDR3 sequence is CASSLGQGNQPQHF. CDR3 DNA: TGTGCCAGCAGTTTAGGGCAGGGCAATCAGCCCCAGCATTTT.

The genes are TRBV27 and TRBJ2-7, with D unresolved. The CDR3 loop spans 13 amino acids. Germline assignment: CDR1 MNHEY and CDR2 SMNVEV (reference sequence). V dropped 7 bases and J dropped 5 bases, with 15 bases sitting between them. In DNA form, the CDR3 reads TGTGCCAGCATGCTCTTCCTTGGCCACGAGCAGTACTTC. This translates into CASMLFLGHEQYF.

This chain joins TRBV7-2 and TRBJ2-3; 8 bases are shared with TRBD1. The junction had 2 bases not matched to a gene; V was cut back by 3 bases and J by 3 bases. This CDR3 contains 14 residues. Per the germline V gene, CDR1 is SGHTA and CDR2 is FQGNSA. The CDR3 bases are TGTGCCAGCAGCTTCAGGGGGCAAACAGATACGCAGTATTTT. It translates to CASSFRGQTDTQYF.

Only a few counts were recorded for this clone. The chain combines TRBV6-1 with TRBJ2-7; D not certain. CDR1 MNHNS and CDR2 SASEGT come from the germline V gene. The CDR3 sequence is 13 residues long. V shed 10 bases and J shed 4 bases, with 17 bases lying between them. In DNA, the CDR3 is TGTGCCACACAGACACCCAGTATTTACGAGCAGTACTTC. As protein: CATQTPSIYEQYF.

DNA of the CDR3: TGTGCCAGCAGGGCGGGAGTAGAGACCCAGTACTTC. This codes for CASRAGVETQYF. The chain uses TRBV28 and TRBJ2-5; 7 bases match TRBD2. With 6 bases clipped from V and 4 bases from J, the junction kept 2 bases outside the gene matches. Germline assignment: CDR1 MDHEN and CDR2 SYDVKM. The CDR3 consists of 12 residues.

The gene calls are TRBV15 and TRBJ1-5; perhaps TRBD1 as D (6 bases). The germline gives CDR1 LNHNV, CDR2 YYDKDF (reference sequence). The CDR3 has 18 amino acids. V lost 0 bases and J lost 1, with 16 bases in between. CDR3 residues: CATSREPGGAGSNQPQHF. The CDR3 DNA reads TGTGCCACCAGCAGAGAGCCCGGGGGGGCTGGAAGCAATCAGCCCCAGCATTTT.

This chain uses TRBV4-3 with TRBJ2-3, with D possibly TRBD1 on 5 matching bases. V was clipped by 3 bases and J by 4 bases, with 8 bases between them. The CDR3 sequence is 13 residues long. The germline V gene has CDR1 LGHNA and CDR2 YSLEER. CDR3 region: CASSQGRADTQYF. In nucleotides, the CDR3 is TGCGCCAGCAGCCAGGGGCGAGCAGATACGCAGTATTTT.

The rearrangement links TRBV11-2 to TRBJ2-5; the D gene is possibly TRBD1 (6 bases). The J call is in doubt because the DNA end fits TRBJ2-7 better. CDR1 is SGHAT, CDR2 FQNNGV, per germline. The CDR3 length is 15 residues. CDR3 amino acids: CASSLNREETYEQYF. The CDR3, as DNA: TGTGCCAGCAGCCTCAACAGGGAAGAGACCTACGAGCAGTACTTC.

The chain combines TRBV11-2 with TRBJ2-7; a weak D match, TRBD2 (6 bases). Germline CDR1 reads SGHAT; CDR2 reads FQNNGV. The CDR3 covers 14 residues. V lost 2 bases to trimming and J lost 4 bases, with 12 bases between them. The CDR3 nucleotides are TGTGCCAGCAGCTTAATTCCCGGGAGTTACGAGCAGTACTTC. Protein sequence: CASSLIPGSYEQYF.

The genes are TRBV11-2 and TRBJ2-7; TRBD2 matches at 8 bases. The germline gives CDR1 SGHAT, CDR2 FQNNGV. There are 15 residues in the CDR3. J lost 5 bases, V lost 3 bases, and 9 bases had no gene match. For the CDR3, the DNA is TGTGCCAGCAGCTTTAGCGGGAAGGAAATAGACGAGCAGTACTTC. It specifies CASSFSGKEIDEQYF.

This rearrangement joins TRBV4-1 to TRBJ1-6; tentatively, D is TRBD1 (5 bases). The CDR3 covers 15 residues. Germline CDR1 reads MGHRA; CDR2 reads YSYEKL. With 1 base removed from V and 7 bases from J, the gap between germline ends came to 11 bases. In DNA, the CDR3 is TGCGCCAGCAGCCAAGGCTTGGGGGGAAATTCACCCCTCCACTTT. It yields the protein CASSQGLGGNSPLHF.

The table lists this clone with a count of one. This chain links TRBV7-2 with TRBJ1-2, with TRBD1 matching 10 bases. Germline V gives CDR1 SGHTA, CDR2 FQGNSA. V was clipped by 4 bases and J by 5 bases; unmatched bases: 10. The CDR3 totals 16 residues. CDR3 in amino acids: CASSSGGTGVEYGYTF. The CDR3 DNA reads TGTGCCAGCAGCTCTGGTGGGACAGGGGTTGAGTATGGCTACACCTTC. Based on the CDR3 plus reference TRBV7-2 and TRBJ1-2, the full variable domain is GAGVSQSPSNKVTEKGKDVELRCDPISGHTALYWYRQSLGQGLEFLIYFQGNSAPDKSGLPSDRFSAERTGGSVSTLTIQRTQQEDSAVYLCASSSGGTGVEYGYTFGSGTRLTVV.

The sample holds one count of this clone. The genes are TRBV7-9 and TRBJ2-7, with 7 bases matching TRBD1. This CDR3 region has 15 residues. CDR1 and CDR2 (germline): SEHNR, FQNEAQ (reference sequence). V was pared by 0 bases and J by 2 bases, with 4 bases of the junction left unmatched. The CDR3 region has the DNA TGTGCCAGCAGCTTAGCCAGGGGGTCAACCTACGAGCAGTACTTC. This codes for CASSLARGSTYEQYF.

This chain joins TRBV18 and TRBJ2-1; 10 bases line up with TRBD2. V was clipped by 3 bases and J by 8 bases; unmatched bases: 13. The CDR3 consists of 17 residues. CDR1 is KGHSH, CDR2 LQKENI, per germline. DNA for the CDR3: TGTGCCAGCTCACCCCCTCTAGCGGGAGTCTCTCGGGATGAGCAGTTCTTC. The encoded protein is CASSPPLAGVSRDEQFF.

CDR3 bases: TGCAGCGTTGAAGCCGGGGTGAATGAGCAGTTCTTC. Translated: CSVEAGVNEQFF. V usage is TRBV29-1 and J usage is TRBJ2-1, with a tentative D call TRBD2 (5 bases). The germline V gene encodes CDR1 SQVTM and CDR2 ANQGSEA. The CDR3 extends over 12 amino acids. Trimming took 1 base from V and 7 from J, leaving 8 bases between them.